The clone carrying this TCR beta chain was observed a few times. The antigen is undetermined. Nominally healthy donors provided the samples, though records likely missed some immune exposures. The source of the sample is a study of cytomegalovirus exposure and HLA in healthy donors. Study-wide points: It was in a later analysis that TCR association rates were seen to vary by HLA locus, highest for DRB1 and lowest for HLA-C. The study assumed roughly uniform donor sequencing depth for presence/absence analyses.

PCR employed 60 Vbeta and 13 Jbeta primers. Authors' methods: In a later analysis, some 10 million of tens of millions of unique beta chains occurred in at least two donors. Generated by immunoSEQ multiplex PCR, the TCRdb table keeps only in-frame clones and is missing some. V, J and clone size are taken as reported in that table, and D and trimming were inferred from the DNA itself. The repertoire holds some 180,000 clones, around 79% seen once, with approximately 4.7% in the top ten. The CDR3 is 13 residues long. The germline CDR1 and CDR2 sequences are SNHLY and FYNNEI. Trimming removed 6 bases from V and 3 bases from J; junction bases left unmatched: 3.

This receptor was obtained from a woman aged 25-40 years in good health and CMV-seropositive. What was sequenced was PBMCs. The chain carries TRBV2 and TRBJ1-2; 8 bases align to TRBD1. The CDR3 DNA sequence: TGTGCCAGCAGCGGACAGGGCCACTATGGCTACACCTTC. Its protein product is CASSGQGHYGYTF.